Sequencing of this TCR beta chain was carried out in a study of blood T cell repertoires in COVID-19. About the study: Sites across the United States, Italy and Spain contributed samples from acute and convalescent COVID-19. T cells, B-cell-depleted T cells, or PBMCs supplied cDNA or gDNA.

Authors' analysis steps: From reference gene primer amplification, estimates of nucleated cell counts were derived. Repertoires were generated with immunoSEQ multiplex PCR, while TCRdb's copy carries only in-frame clones and drops some. The D gene and trimming were derived from the DNA, and the V and J assignments and clone size from that table. The sample consists of roughly 120,000 clones, over 70% of them appearing once. Trimming took off 0 bases at V and 5 bases at J, with 8 bases between the two ends. CDR3 size: 14 residues. The V gene's germline CDR1 is SEHNR and CDR2 FQNEAQ (reference sequence).

Sample: peripheral blood. The sequence was obtained from a woman in her seventies with acute or convalescent COVID-19. J is TRBJ2-1 and V is TRBV7-9, with D maybe TRBD2 (6 bases). CDR3 in amino acids: CASSLAGGDNEQFF. The CDR3, as DNA: TGTGCCAGCAGCTTAGCGGGGGGAGACAATGAGCAGTTCTTC.